Included here is one T cell receptor beta chain sequence, with context. The antigen remains undetermined. The source of the sample is a study of T cell repertoires in cytomegalovirus infection. Study-level points and caveats: It was HLA-C-restricted CMV-specific TCR beta clonotypes that dominated the response ex vivo.

MiXCR, run by TCRdb on the reads, gives a single entry per CDR3 protein. The data contain fewer than 300,000 distinct CDR3 sequences, roughly 24% of them singletons. Germline V lookup: CDR1 MGHDK, CDR2 SYGVNS. V dropped 2 bases and J dropped 5; count of bases not matched to a gene: 4. The CDR3 has 14 amino acids. V and J are TRBV25-1 and TRBJ2-3; TRBD1 matches at 7 bases. Source material: PBMCs. This TCR was sampled from a human donor in good health (CMV status not recorded). Some clones in this sample may be carry-over from other donors' samples. The CDR3 sequence: CASSEDRVRDTQYF. The CDR3 nucleotides read TGTGCCAGCAGTGAAGACAGGGTAAGAGATACGCAGTATTTT.